Shown below are 21 T cell receptor beta chains from a single sample sequenced in a study of a mutant IDH1 vaccine in newly diagnosed glioma. This table comes from immunoSEQ multiplex PCR, and its TCRdb copy is limited to in-frame clones, with some not included. The top ten hold around 6.5% of the sample, which has tens of thousands of clones, 78% seen once. Time point described: week 23, last vaccination. In every dose of vaccine, 300 ug of mutant IDH1 20-mer peptide was given alongside topical imiquimod. The antigens of these receptors remain unknown. The input for sequencing was PBMCs, taken from a glioma patient whose treatment included an IDH1 peptide vaccine. The receptor set was obtained from a woman aged 40-49 years with glioma. Some clones in this sample may be carry-over from other donors' samples.

The rearrangement joins TRBV7-6 to TRBJ1-1; D is unresolved. The CDR3 has 12 residues. CDR1 and CDR2 from the germline V gene are SGHVS and FNYEAQ. The V and J ends lost 2 bases and 8 bases respectively, with 9 bases between them. CDR3: CASSLYEGEAFF. CDR3 DNA: TGTGCCAGCAGCTTATATGAAGGAGAAGCTTTCTTT.

The chain combines TRBV9 with TRBJ2-7; no clear D. V lost 0 bases and J 2 bases, leaving 9 bases between the germline ends. This CDR3 contains 14 residues. Germline V CDR1 and CDR2: SGDLS, YYNGEE. The CDR3 loop reads CASSVVPDPYEQYF. CDR3 bases: TGTGCCAGCAGCGTAGTTCCGGATCCCTACGAGCAGTACTTC.

This clone was seen only a few times. V gene TRBV15 combines with J gene TRBJ2-1, with 7 bases fitting TRBD1. After removal of 1 base from V and 3 bases from J, the junction contained 3 bases not matched to a gene. This CDR3 has 15 residues. Germline loops: CDR1 LNHNV, CDR2 YYDKDF (reference sequence). Here the CDR3 DNA reads TGTGCCACCAGCAGAGTCCGACAGGGCTACAATGAGCAGTTCTTC. It yields the protein CATSRVRQGYNEQFF.

The chain combines TRBV5-6 with TRBJ2-4; tentatively, D is TRBD1 (6 bases). The CDR3 extends over 15 amino acids. V was shortened by 4 bases and J by 4 bases, with 15 bases between the two germline ends. Per the germline V gene, CDR1 is SGHDT and CDR2 is YYEEEE. CDR3 in DNA: TGTGCCAGCAGCCTAACAGGGCTAAGGAAAAACATTCAGTACTTC. This encodes CASSLTGLRKNIQYF.

The chain combines TRBV4-3 with TRBJ1-4; no clear D. The germline gives CDR1 LGHNA, CDR2 YSLEER. The CDR3 runs to 17 residues. V lost 1 base and J lost 4, with 16 bases in between. This chain's CDR3 is CASSQGNSQAYNEKLFF. The CDR3 bases are TGCGCCAGCAGCCAAGGAAATTCCCAAGCATATAATGAAAAACTGTTTTTT.

This clone came up a few times. This rearrangement joins TRBV29-1 to TRBJ1-1; D not resolved. The germline V and J ends were trimmed by 4 bases and 5 bases, with 14 bases remaining between them. Looked up from germline, CDR1 is SQVTM and CDR2 is ANQGSEA. The CDR3 totals 13 residues. The CDR3 sequence: CSVGLGSGTEAFF. In nucleotides, the CDR3 is TGCAGCGTTGGTCTGGGGTCCGGGACTGAAGCTTTCTTT.

Written as DNA, the CDR3 is TGTGCCAGCAGCGTGAGCGGGAGCACCTACAATGAGCAGTTCTTC. It codes for CASSVSGSTYNEQFF. The chain has TRBV7-9 and TRBJ2-1; TRBD2 aligns across 8 bases. Germline V lookup: CDR1 SEHNR, CDR2 FQNEAQ (reference sequence). Trimming removed 5 bases from V and 2 bases from J; junction bases left unmatched: 5. The CDR3 is 15 residues long.

The rearrangement links TRBV4-2 to TRBJ2-5, with 9 bases that match TRBD1. The J call may be mistaken, given a closer DNA end match to TRBJ2-7. The CDR3 covers 14 residues. Germline values: CDR1 LGHNA, CDR2 YNFKEQ. CDR3 in amino acids: CASSQTGGRDEQYF. DNA of the CDR3: TGTGCCAGCAGCCAAACAGGGGGCCGGGACGAGCAGTACTTC.

This chain uses TRBV21-1 with TRBJ1-1; the D segment call TRBD1 is taken from the table without a DNA check. TRBV21-1 is labeled a pseudogene. CDR3 length equals 19 residues. The CDR3 coding sequence is TGTGCCAGCAGCAAAGCGCCCGCTACAAGACAAGCCCCGAACACTGAAGCTTTCTTT. Amino acids: CASSKAPATRQAPNTEAFF.

Only a few counts were recorded for this clone. The chain couples TRBV5-1 to TRBJ2-1; 13 bases fit TRBD2. The CDR3 is made up of 14 amino acids. The J segment lost 10 bases and the V segment lost 3 bases, leaving 4 bases of the junction unmatched. Germline loops: CDR1 SGHRS, CDR2 YFSETQ. CDR3 coding DNA: TGCGCCAGCAGCTGGACTAGCGGGAGTCACGAGCAGTTCTTC. Its protein is CASSWTSGSHEQFF.

The V and J genes are TRBV5-1 and TRBJ2-6, with D possibly TRBD2 on 5 matching bases. The V end lost 4 bases, the J end lost 1 base, and 9 bases lay between the germline ends. CDR1 SGHRS and CDR2 YFSETQ come from the germline V gene. CDR3 size: 15 residues. This chain's CDR3 is CASSAGISGANVLTF. The CDR3 DNA sequence: TGCGCCAGCAGCGCGGGTATTTCTGGGGCCAACGTCCTGACTTTC.

V gene TRBV7-2 combines with J gene TRBJ1-5; D gene ambiguous. The CDR3 covers 15 residues. The germline gives CDR1 SGHTA, CDR2 FQGNSA. V lost 7 bases and J 2 bases, leaving 15 bases between the germline ends. The chain's CDR3 is CASTPSRMGNQPQHF. The CDR3 nucleotides read TGTGCCAGCACCCCTAGCCGGATGGGCAATCAGCCCCAGCATTTT. Looking up the rest from reference TRBV7-2 and TRBJ1-5 gives the full variable domain: GAGVSQSPSNKVTEKGKDVELRCDPISGHTALYWYRQSLGQGLEFLIYFQGNSAPDKSGLPSDRFSAERTGGSVSTLTIQRTQQEDSAVYLCASTPSRMGNQPQHFGDGTRLSIL.

V is TRBV18 and J is TRBJ1-1; D remains ambiguous. CDR1 is KGHSH and CDR2 is LQKENI in the germline V gene. The CDR3 totals 12 residues. Trimming stripped 3 bases from V and 5 bases from J, with 7 bases between. CDR3 coding DNA: TGTGCCAGCTCACCCATTTTGACTGAAGCTTTCTTT. Translating gives CASSPILTEAFF.

The chain is built from TRBV19 and TRBJ2-7; TRBD1 matches 7 bases. Per germline, CDR1 LNHDA and CDR2 SQIVND (reference sequence). The CDR3 runs to 14 residues. The ends lost 3 bases at V and 4 bases at J; junction bases unmatched: 6. This chain's CDR3 is CASSMAQGEYEQYF. CDR3 bases: TGTGCCAGTAGTATGGCCCAGGGGGAATACGAGCAGTACTTC.

This chain links TRBV28 with TRBJ2-7; D could derive from TRBD1 or TRBD2 (5 bases each). Trimming removed 8 bases from V and 4 bases from J, with 15 bases in between. From germline, CDR1 is MDHEN and CDR2 SYDVKM. The length of the CDR3 is 13 residues. CDR3 protein: CASGGRLRYEQYF. DNA for the CDR3: TGTGCCAGCGGGGGTCGCTTACGGTACGAGCAGTACTTC.

This clone was counted between two and nine times. The chain couples TRBV7-9 to TRBJ2-1; D is undetermined. V lost 5 bases and J 5 bases, leaving 19 bases between the germline ends. Germline values: CDR1 SEHNR, CDR2 FQNEAQ (reference sequence). There are 16 residues in the CDR3. The CDR3 DNA follows: TGTGCCAGCAGCCCTACCACGCAGGCCGCCCACAATGAGCAGTTCTTC. This sequence encodes CASSPTTQAAHNEQFF.

This rearrangement joins TRBV2 to TRBJ2-2; no clear D gene. The CDR3 runs 13 residues. The germline CDR1 and CDR2 sequences are SNHLY and FYNNEI. Deletions cut 8 bases from V and 5 bases from J, with 12 bases between. In DNA, the CDR3 is TGTGCCAGCGACCAGAGACGGACCGGGGAGCTGTTTTTT. Translation: CASDQRRTGELFF.

This sequence joins TRBV28 and TRBJ1-5; D is ambiguous. V was pared by 6 bases and J by 1 base, with 7 bases between. In germline, CDR1 is MDHEN, CDR2 SYDVKM. The length of the CDR3 is 13 residues. CDR3 residues: CASRLDSNQPQHF. For the CDR3, the DNA is TGTGCCAGCAGATTAGACAGCAATCAGCCCCAGCATTTT.

J is TRBJ2-5 and V is TRBV27, with a tentative D call TRBD1 (6 bases). Germline V gene lookup returns CDR1 MNHEY and CDR2 SMNVEV (reference sequence). This CDR3 comprises 15 residues. With 6 bases removed from V and 1 base from J, the gap between germline ends came to 15 bases. CDR3 loop: CASRPGQTIQETQYF. CDR3 coding DNA: TGTGCCAGCAGACCAGGACAGACTATCCAAGAGACCCAGTACTTC.

This rearrangement joins TRBV6-6 to TRBJ2-3, with a tentative D call TRBD1 (6 bases). The CDR3 is 14 amino acids. Trimming took off 7 bases at V and 4 bases at J, with 15 bases between the two ends. Germline-derived CDR1 and CDR2 are MNHNY and SVGAGI (reference sequence). The CDR3 sequence is CASTYRVEADTQYF. Written as DNA, the CDR3 is TGTGCCAGCACCTACAGGGTAGAGGCAGATACGCAGTATTTT.

The sample holds one count of this clone. This chain links TRBV29-1 with TRBJ2-2, with D perhaps TRBD1 or TRBD2 (7 bases each). The germline V gene has CDR1 SQVTM and CDR2 ANQGSEA. The CDR3 runs 13 residues. V lost 6 bases and J 5 bases, leaving 13 bases between the germline ends. CDR3 amino acids: CSVARGGTGELFF. The DNA for the CDR3 is TGCAGCGTGGCCAGGGGGGGGACCGGGGAGCTGTTTTTT.